This is a list of T cell receptor beta chains from one sample in a study of T cells in Graves' hyperthyroidism and ophthalmopathy. TCRdb reanalysed the multiplex PCR reads using MiXCR and keeps one entry per CDR3 protein. The data show 270,000 or so distinct CDR3 sequences, with less than 30% seen just once and approximately 25% held by the top ten. Sample: blood. These receptors were taken from a man aged 40-55 years with Graves' hyperthyroidism that later progressed to Graves' ophthalmopathy. Each CDR3 is given with its conserved first and last residue. A D gene is named only where the DNA matches it firmly. Clone size is not always given. Where it is, it says once, few, many or a class for expanded clones.

size	J	D	V	CDR3	DNA
many	TRBJ2-7	-	TRBV24-1	CATSEPTENEQYF	TGTGCCACCAGTGAGCCTACAGAAAACGAGCAGTACTTC
-	TRBJ2-7	TRBD2	TRBV4-1	CASAVIAGTSYEQYF	TGCGCCTCAGCGGTAATAGCGGGAACCTCCTACGAGCAGTACTTC
-	TRBJ1-1	-	TRBV7-8	CASSLEAGMNTEAFF	TGTGCCAGCAGCTTAGAGGCAGGTATGAACACTGAAGCTTTCTTT
many	TRBJ2-5	-	TRBV10-3	CAIRPRGEETQYF	TGTGCCATCAGGCCCAGGGGGGAAGAGACCCAGTACTTC
many	TRBJ1-2	-	TRBV30	CAWSVNRASGYTF	TGTGCCTGGAGTGTAAACAGGGCCTCTGGCTACACCTTC
many	TRBJ2-5	TRBD2	TRBV6-5	CASSYGGGPRETQYF	TGTGCCAGCAGTTACGGGGGAGGGCCGAGGGAGACCCAGTACTTC
many	TRBJ1-1	-	TRBV4-1	CASSQGVTANTEAFF	TGCGCCAGCAGCCAAGGAGTTACGGCGAACACTGAAGCTTTCTTT
many	TRBJ2-7	-	TRBV4-1	CASSQEDRDSREQYF	TGCGCCAGCAGCCAAGAGGATCGGGACTCTCGCGAGCAGTACTTC
many	TRBJ1-3	-	TRBV5-1	CASKLIGKPSGNTIYF	TGCGCCAGCAAGCTCATAGGGAAACCCTCTGGAAACACCATATATTTT
once	TRBJ2-5	-	TRBV5-1	CASSEEATWETQYF	TGCGCCAGCAGCGAGGAGGCGACGTGGGAGACCCAGTACTTC
many	TRBJ2-7	-	TRBV5-1	CASSLIGAFVYEQYF	TGCGCCAGCAGCTTGATTGGGGCCTTTGTCTACGAGCAGTACTTC
-	TRBJ1-3	-	TRBV20-1	CSAREAGSGNTIYF	TGCAGTGCTAGAGAGGCAGGCTCTGGAAACACCATATATTTT
many	TRBJ2-7	TRBD2	TRBV9	CASIWVFSGDYEQYF	TGTGCCAGCATTTGGGTTTTTAGCGGGGACTACGAGCAGTACTTC
many	TRBJ2-5	-	TRBV5-1	CASLGQGQETQYF	TGCGCCAGCTTGGGCCAGGGCCAAGAGACCCAGTACTTC
-	TRBJ1-1	-	TRBV6-2/TRBV6-3	CASSYSASGGTEAFF	TGTGCCAGCAGTTACTCGGCAAGCGGGGGCACTGAAGCTTTCTTT
-	TRBJ1-2	-	TRBV2	CASSARTATNYGYTF	TGTGCCAGCAGTGCAAGGACAGCAACTAACTATGGCTACACCTTC
many	TRBJ1-6	-	TRBV20-1	CSARDLGLGNNSPLHF	TGCAGTGCTAGAGATCTAGGGCTGGGGAATAATTCACCCCTCCACTTT
many	TRBJ2-5	TRBD1	TRBV20-1	CSAAHGTAEETQYF	TGCAGTGCCGCGCACGGGACAGCTGAAGAGACCCAGTACTTC
-	TRBJ1-2	-	TRBV7-2	CASSRASAGDYNYGYTF	TGTGCCAGCAGCCGAGCGTCGGCAGGCGACTACAACTATGGCTACACCTTC
-	TRBJ1-1	-	TRBV11-2	CASSLEGAATEAFF	TGTGCCAGCAGCTTAGAGGGCGCGGCCACTGAAGCTTTCTTT
many	TRBJ1-3	TRBD1	TRBV30	CAWITRGQFGNTIYF	TGTGCCTGGATTACCAGGGGGCAATTTGGAAACACCATATATTTT
many	TRBJ2-7	TRBD2	TRBV20-1	CSASSGGGYEQYF	TGCAGTGCTAGTTCGGGAGGAGGCTACGAGCAGTACTTC
-	TRBJ2-5	TRBD2	TRBV5-5	CASSSWTSGETQYF	TGTGCCAGCAGCTCATGGACTAGCGGAGAGACCCAGTACTTC
-	TRBJ2-5	-	TRBV6-1	CASSERSVQETQYF	TGTGCCAGCAGTGAACGAAGCGTGCAAGAGACCCAGTACTTC
many	TRBJ2-7	-	TRBV5-1	CASSSTETYEQYF	TGCGCCAGCAGCTCTACAGAAACCTACGAGCAGTACTTC
-	TRBJ2-7	TRBD2	TRBV6-1	CASRAGGAYEQYF	TGTGCCAGCAGGGCGGGGGGTGCCTACGAGCAGTACTTC
many	TRBJ2-7	TRBD1	TRBV2	CASSGDRGKAYEQYF	TGTGCCAGCAGTGGGGACAGGGGAAAGGCCTACGAGCAGTACTTC
few	TRBJ1-2	-	TRBV20-1	CSATRGRGYGYTF	TGCAGTGCTACCAGGGGCCGCGGCTATGGCTACACCTTC
many	TRBJ1-1	-	TRBV27	CASSPFTRERAFF	TGTGCCAGCAGTCCATTCACTAGGGAGAGAGCTTTCTTT
many	TRBJ2-4	TRBD2	TRBV9	CASSVELAGELDIQYF	TGTGCCAGCAGCGTAGAACTAGCGGGAGAGTTAGACATTCAGTACTTC
many	TRBJ1-1	-	TRBV4-1	CASSHQRWSGVFPNTEAFF	TGCGCCAGCAGCCACCAAAGATGGTCAGGGGTTTTTCCCAACACTGAAGCTTTCTTT
-	TRBJ1-1	-	TRBV6-5	CASSSIGTANTEAFF	TGTGCCAGCAGTTCTATAGGGACGGCGAACACTGAAGCTTTCTTT
many	TRBJ1-1	-	TRBV5-1	CASSLRDSGQANTEAFF	TGCGCCAGCAGCTTGCGTGACTCGGGCCAGGCGAACACTGAAGCTTTCTTT
many	TRBJ1-5	-	TRBV28	CASTPPVNQPQHF	TGTGCCAGCACCCCGCCAGTGAATCAGCCCCAGCATTTT
many	TRBJ2-2	TRBD2	TRBV6-1	CASSGLTSGRPGELFF	TGTGCCAGCAGTGGGCTGACTAGCGGGAGGCCCGGGGAGCTGTTTTTT
many	TRBJ2-5	-	TRBV6-5	CASSYQARETQYF	TGTGCCAGCAGTTATCAGGCAAGAGAGACCCAGTACTTC
many	TRBJ2-5	TRBD2	TRBV6-1	CASSDLGRTSGKETQYF	TGTGCCAGCAGTGACCTCGGAAGGACTAGCGGGAAAGAGACCCAGTACTTC
many	TRBJ1-2	TRBD1	TRBV28	CASSPQGALSGYTF	TGTGCCAGCAGTCCCCAGGGGGCGCTTTCTGGCTACACCTTC
-	TRBJ2-5	-	TRBV20-1	CSASSGALRMPFQETQYF	TGCAGTGCTAGCTCGGGTGCGCTAAGAATGCCCTTTCAAGAGACCCAGTACTTC
-	TRBJ1-1	TRBD1	TRBV7-8	CASSSAGTGGTEAFF	TGTGCCAGCAGTTCGGCCGGGACAGGGGGGACTGAAGCTTTCTTT
many	TRBJ2-5	-	TRBV6-1	CASTPMSTQYF	TGTGCCAGCACCCCTATGTCGACCCAGTACTTC
many	TRBJ1-1	TRBD1	TRBV27	CASSLSTRGNTEAFF	TGTGCCAGCAGTTTATCGACCAGGGGGAATACTGAAGCTTTCTTT
many	TRBJ2-7	-	TRBV28	CASTGGGTDSYEQYF	TGTGCCAGCACCGGAGGAGGGACAGACTCCTACGAGCAGTACTTC
-	TRBJ1-1	-	TRBV5-8	CASNLPLGRTEAFF	TGTGCCAGCAACCTCCCCCTGGGTCGCACTGAAGCTTTCTTT
many	TRBJ2-5	-	TRBV7-2	CASSWGGTETQYF	TGTGCCAGCAGCTGGGGAGGAACAGAGACCCAGTACTTC
many	TRBJ2-3	TRBD2	TRBV3-1	CASSQGLAATDTQYF	TGTGCCAGCAGCCAAGGCCTAGCGGCCACAGATACGCAGTATTTT
many	TRBJ1-6	TRBD1	TRBV20-1	CSANRGWNSPLHF	TGCAGTGCCAACAGGGGATGGAATTCACCCCTCCACTTT
few	TRBJ1-5	-	TRBV7-2	CASSQDGTQPQHF	TGTGCCAGCAGCCAGGACGGCACCCAGCCCCAGCATTTT
-	TRBJ2-5	TRBD1	TRBV5-5	CASSRTGGALETQYF	TGTGCCAGCAGCAGGACAGGGGGCGCGTTGGAGACCCAGTACTTC
many	TRBJ1-1	TRBD1	TRBV6-1	CASSEFPGQRFFEAFF	TGTGCCAGCAGTGAATTCCCGGGACAGAGATTTTTTGAAGCTTTCTTT
many	TRBJ1-2	-	TRBV12-3/TRBV12-4	CASSLNPDYGYTF	TGTGCCAGCAGTTTAAACCCCGACTATGGCTACACCTTC
many	TRBJ1-2	-	TRBV12-3/TRBV12-4	CASKLPGPSNYGYTF	TGTGCCAGCAAACTACCGGGACCCTCAAACTATGGCTACACCTTC
-	TRBJ2-7	-	TRBV28	CASSSGIQIYEQYF	TGTGCCAGCAGTTCCGGGATTCAGATCTACGAGCAGTACTTC
many	TRBJ2-5	-	TRBV30	CAWRGQETQYF	TGTGCCTGGAGGGGGCAAGAGACCCAGTACTTC
-	TRBJ1-1	-	TRBV19	CASSILVFAEAFF	TGTGCCAGTAGTATCTTGGTGTTCGCTGAAGCTTTCTTT
many	TRBJ2-7	-	TRBV28	CASSFDSYEQYF	TGTGCCAGCAGTTTTGACAGCTACGAGCAGTACTTC
many	TRBJ1-2	TRBD1	TRBV3-1	CASSPQGAPGGYTF	TGTGCCAGCAGCCCCCAGGGGGCCCCTGGAGGCTACACCTTC
many	TRBJ1-2	-	TRBV5-1	CASTPLRGGYGYTF	TGCGCCAGCACCCCCTTGCGGGGGGGGTATGGCTACACCTTC
many	TRBJ2-7	-	TRBV20-1	CSARLSPAEQYF	TGCAGTGCTAGATTGTCCCCGGCGGAGCAGTACTTC